The clone carrying this T cell receptor (beta chain) was detected many times. Its antigen is not identified. The CDR3 is 14 amino acids. Per the germline V gene, CDR1 is SEHNR and CDR2 is FQNEAQ (reference sequence). V lost 5 bases, J lost 3 bases, and 3 bases stayed unmatched. These data come from a study of breast tumors, draining lymph nodes, adjacent tissues. Study outcomes and limitations: Data fit most tumor T cells coming from lymph node, expanding in tumor. Tumor repertoires ranked between lymph nodes and nontumor tissue in diversity, with V and J gene preferences.

The lymph nodes were axillary draining lymph nodes from breast cancer patients. TCRdb independently ran MiXCR on the multiplex PCR reads; one entry per CDR3 protein. The sample carries 84,000 or so distinct CDR3 sequences, roughly 29% recorded once. The material sequenced was axillary lymph node tissue. The receptor was derived from a female donor with breast cancer. Some clones in this sample may be carry-over from other donors' samples. V and J are TRBV7-9 and TRBJ2-3; TRBD2 matches at 9 bases. CDR3: CASSRSGGTDTQYF. CDR3 DNA sequence: TGTGCCAGCAGCAGAAGCGGGGGGACAGATACGCAGTATTTT.